This entry features one TCR beta chain sequence. Germline CDR1 ENHRY, CDR2 SYGVKD. The CDR3 contains 13 residues. With 2 bases removed from V and 6 bases from J, the gap between germline ends came to 11 bases. This entry belongs to a study of shared clonotypes between healthy human individuals. Using immunoSEQ multiplex PCR, the repertoire was profiled, and TCRdb retains in-frame clones only, with some absent. The sample lists around 2.1 million clones, more than 85% occurring once. Naive CD8 populations comprised CD45RO-negative cells positively selected for CCR7, excluding terminally differentiated effector memory CD45RA+ cells.

The sample consisted of naive CD8+ T cells from PBMCs. The chain couples TRBV10-3 to TRBJ2-7; the D is unclear. The TCR was taken from a man between 18 and 35 years old in good health. Some clones in this sample may be carry-over from other donors' samples. CDR3 DNA sequence: TGTGCCATCAGTGAGGGAAGGGTGGGCGAGCAGTACTTC. This gives the protein CAISEGRVGEQYF.